This TCR beta chain came from a study of OX40 agonist ivuxolimab in advanced cancers. The wider study: Dosing consisted of intravenous ivuxolimab at 0.01 to 10 mg/kg every 2 weeks. A diagnosis of hepatocellular carcinoma, melanoma, renal cell or head and neck cancer was present in dose-escalation patients. Study-level points and caveats: Within 6 weeks, CD4+ and CD8+ blood T cells expanded clonally at 0.1 to 3.0 mg/kg. Among the lowest levels of clonal expansion were found in partial responders at 0.1-3.0 mg/kg.

Concerning this clone itself: Its specificity is unknown.

The protocol was immunoSEQ multiplex PCR, while the TCRdb copy is restricted to in-frame clones and leaves out a portion. The data contain under 40,000 clones, about 90% of them seen just once; the ten biggest clones take up around 20%. This TCR derives from an adult with an advanced solid tumor such as melanoma, head and neck, liver or kidney cancer. Source: CD4+ or CD8+ T cells sorted from blood, taken in a trial of the OX40 agonist ivuxolimab.

This CDR3 reads CASGSTLQGYEQYF. In DNA, the CDR3 is TGTGCTAGTGGTTCCACCCTACAGGGCTACGAGCAGTACTTC. The chain couples TRBV12-5 to TRBJ2-7, with D possibly matching TRBD1 (6 bases). Germline CDR1 reads LGHNT; CDR2 reads FRNRAP. Trimming left V 4 bases short and J 3 bases short, with 13 bases between. This CDR3 region has 14 residues.